This record covers a single T cell receptor beta chain. Its antigen is still unknown. Terminally differentiated effector memory CD45RA+ cells were left out of the naive CD8 fraction, which was CD45RO-negative and positively selected for CCR7. The sample belongs to a study of shared clonotypes between healthy human individuals. Overall study: Three plates each covered CD4 naive and memory; CD8 naive two, CD8 memory one. General study findings and limits: Sequencing depth was a factor that was expected to affect clonotype sharing among donors.

At deep level, the assay was performed. A roughly 200 ng quantity of DNA, 25,000 to 30,000 T cell genomes, went into the sorted-subset replicate PCRs. The method was immunoSEQ multiplex PCR; TCRdb's version includes in-frame clones alone and lacks a portion of them. The sample carries about 2.1 million clones, more than 85% recorded once. This CDR3 region has 15 residues. V lost 5 bases and J lost 3; bases outside the gene matches: 10. CDR1 MNHEY and CDR2 SMNVEV come from the germline V gene (reference sequence). The rearrangement uses TRBV27 and TRBJ2-7, with 7 nucleotides matching TRBD2. Sequenced: naive CD8+ T cells from PBMCs. The TCR was taken from a man between 18 and 35 years old in good health. Some clones in this sample may be carry-over from other donors' samples. The CDR3 protein is CASSAPLAEVYEQYF. The CDR3 region has the DNA TGTGCCAGCAGTGCACCCCTAGCGGAGGTCTACGAGCAGTACTTC.